The 23 T cell receptor beta chains presented below share a single source sample, sequenced in a study of identifying expanded T cells in peripheral blood. The repertoire was sequenced with immunoSEQ multiplex PCR; TCRdb's copy has only in-frame clones and lacks some. The sample has about 110,000 clones, 80% to 90% seen once; the top ten hold about a sixth. Sequenced input: blood. Every receptor here comes from a person aged 18 to 70 in good health.

The rearrangement uses TRBV5-1 and TRBJ1-1; D ambiguous. V lost 0 bases and J lost 0, with 12 bases in between. The V gene's germline CDR1 is SGHRS and CDR2 YFSETQ. The CDR3 length is 16 residues. The CDR3 nucleotides are TGCGCCAGCAGCTTGGTTTTAGGACGAATGAACACTGAAGCTTTCTTT. Translating it yields CASSLVLGRMNTEAFF.

CDR3 protein: CASRELGRTYEQYF. CDR3 bases: TGTGCCAGCAGGGAATTGGGGAGGACCTACGAGCAGTACTTC. V is TRBV6-1 and J is TRBJ2-7; tentatively, D is TRBD2 (6 bases). CDR1 is MNHNS, CDR2 SASEGT, per germline. Trimming shortened V by 6 bases and J by 2 bases, and 14 bases separated the two germline ends. The CDR3 has 14 amino acids.

V and J are TRBV9 and TRBJ2-7; D tentatively reads TRBD1 or TRBD2 (5 bases each). This CDR3 region has 14 residues. V was shortened by 3 bases and J by 7 bases, with 17 bases between the two germline ends. CDR1 is SGDLS, CDR2 YYNGEE, per germline. CDR3 in DNA: TGTGCCAGCAGCGGGACCGGGGACCTGGGAGAGCAGTACTTC. This encodes CASSGTGDLGEQYF.

V gene TRBV18 combines with J gene TRBJ2-5; D unclear. CDR1 and CDR2 from the germline V gene are KGHSH and LQKENI. V was pared by 3 bases and J by 4 bases, with 9 bases between. The CDR3 is made up of 13 amino acids. The CDR3 DNA follows: TGTGCCAGCTCACCCACAGAAGGAGAGACCCAGTACTTC. Amino acids: CASSPTEGETQYF. The full variable domain, its missing parts supplied by reference TRBV18 and TRBJ2-5, is NAGVMQNPRHLVRRRGQEARLRCSPMKGHSHVYWYRQLPEEGLKFMVYLQKENIIDESGMPKERFSAEFPKEGPSILRIQQVVRGDSAAYFCASSPTEGETQYFGPGTRLLVL.

The chain carries TRBV7-6 and TRBJ2-2; 9 nucleotides line up with TRBD2. The J segment lost 0 bases and the V segment lost 5 bases, leaving 7 bases of the junction unmatched. Germline V gene lookup returns CDR1 SGHVS and CDR2 FNYEAQ. The CDR3 covers 17 residues. The DNA of the CDR3 is TGTGCCAGCAGCCCCCGACCTAGCGGGGCGAACACCGGGGAGCTGTTTTTT. This encodes CASSPRPSGANTGELFF.

The chain links TRBV29-1 to TRBJ2-7, with 7 bases aligning to TRBD1. Germline V lookup: CDR1 SQVTM, CDR2 ANQGSEA. The CDR3 is made up of 11 amino acids. Unmatched junction bases numbered 1, after V lost 6 bases and J lost 2 bases. The CDR3, as DNA: TGCAGCGTAGGACAGGCCTACGAGCAGTACTTC. This gives the protein CSVGQAYEQYF.

The chain joins TRBV5-1 to TRBJ2-3; 7 bases agree with TRBD1. The CDR3 has 15 residues. After removal of 4 bases from V and 2 bases from J, the junction contained 7 bases not matched to a gene. From germline, CDR1 is SGHRS and CDR2 YFSETQ. Written as DNA, the CDR3 is TGCGCCAGCAGCCTCTCACAGGGGCTCACAGATACGCAGTATTTT. Translating gives CASSLSQGLTDTQYF.

The chain has TRBV11-2 and TRBJ1-2, with 8 bases that match TRBD1. The germline V gene has CDR1 SGHAT and CDR2 FQNNGV. The CDR3 has 13 residues. Unmatched junction bases numbered 6, after V lost 6 bases and J lost 6 bases. CDR3 DNA sequence: TGTGCCAGCAGATTGACAGGGGCGCATGGCTACACCTTC. Its translation: CASRLTGAHGYTF.

The rearrangement joins TRBV7-2 to TRBJ1-2; weak D call: TRBD1 (6 bases). The germline gives CDR1 SGHTA, CDR2 FQGNSA. With 2 bases removed from V and 4 bases from J, the gap between germline ends came to 14 bases. The CDR3 extends over 15 amino acids. The CDR3 DNA follows: TGTGCCAGCAGCTTAAGGTGGGGGCACAGCTATGGCTACACCTTC. It yields the protein CASSLRWGHSYGYTF.

This clone is judged medium-sized (0.01 to 0.1%). V usage is TRBV7-2 and J usage is TRBJ1-1; D not resolved. The CDR3 totals 13 residues. The germline V and J ends were trimmed by 3 bases and 4 bases, with 9 bases remaining between them. CDR1 SGHTA and CDR2 FQGNSA come from the germline V gene. As DNA, the CDR3 is TGTGCCAGCAGCTTTACGTCAGGCACTGAAGCTTTCTTT. Translation gives CASSFTSGTEAFF.

This sequence joins TRBV6-5 and TRBJ2-3, with D possibly matching TRBD2 (6 bases). Trimming left V 5 bases short and J 4 bases short, with 10 bases between. The CDR3 totals 13 residues. The germline V gene encodes CDR1 MNHEY and CDR2 SVGAGI. The CDR3 DNA is TGTGCCAGCAGTCCTGGGACTCCAGATACGCAGTATTTT. Protein: CASSPGTPDTQYF.

The chain links TRBV7-2 to TRBJ2-2; 7 bases align to TRBD1. The J segment lost 5 bases and the V segment lost 1 base, leaving 1 base of the junction unmatched. Germline assignment: CDR1 SGHTA and CDR2 FQGNSA. The CDR3 runs to 14 residues. DNA for the CDR3: TGTGCCAGCAGCTTAGAGGGGGCTACCGGGGAGCTGTTTTTT. Residues: CASSLEGATGELFF.

V gene TRBV2 combines with J gene TRBJ2-5, with D hard to call. CDR1 and CDR2 (germline): SNHLY, FYNNEI. This CDR3 has 13 residues. Trimming left V 3 bases short and J 4 bases short, with 9 bases between. CDR3 in DNA: TGTGCCAGCAGTGAGGAAATCGGAGAGACCCAGTACTTC. Amino acid sequence: CASSEEIGETQYF.

This chain joins TRBV7-9 and TRBJ2-1; D unclear. This CDR3 is 18 amino acids long. With 5 bases removed from V and 0 bases from J, the gap between germline ends came to 20 bases. CDR1 and CDR2 (germline): SEHNR, FQNEAQ (reference sequence). The CDR3 reads CASSPRRWVNFSYNEQFF. In DNA, the CDR3 is TGTGCCAGCAGCCCCAGGCGGTGGGTGAATTTCTCCTACAATGAGCAGTTCTTC.

The genes are TRBV7-6 and TRBJ2-5; D is tentatively TRBD1 or TRBD2 (5 bases each). Germline CDR1 SGHVS, CDR2 FNYEAQ. V was pared by 7 bases and J by 2 bases, with 14 bases between. There are 14 residues in the CDR3. The CDR3 region has the DNA TGTGCCAGCATTCTGTGGGACGGACAAGAGACCCAGTACTTC. Translating it yields CASILWDGQETQYF.

The V call is TRBV11-2, the J call TRBJ1-4, with 7 bases aligning to TRBD1. Germline V CDR1 and CDR2: SGHAT, FQNNGV. The CDR3 extends over 15 amino acids. Unmatched junction bases numbered 5, after V lost 5 bases and J lost 2 bases. The CDR3 protein is CASSARQGTNEKLFF. CDR3 sequence (DNA): TGTGCCAGCAGCGCCCGACAGGGCACTAATGAAAAACTGTTTTTT.

The rearrangement joins TRBV4-2 to TRBJ2-2; 9 bases fit TRBD1. The CDR3 length is 21 residues. Germline V gene sequence: CDR1 LGHNA, CDR2 YNFKEQ. V lost 4 bases and J lost 0; bases outside the gene matches: 18. CDR3 sequence: CASSLRPGQGLVRSNTGELFF. The CDR3 nucleotides read TGTGCCAGCAGCCTTCGTCCCGGACAGGGGTTAGTAAGATCGAACACCGGGGAGCTGTTTTTT.

The rearrangement links TRBV6-1 to TRBJ2-2; D may be TRBD1 (6 bases). CDR3 size: 15 residues. In germline, CDR1 is MNHNS, CDR2 SASEGT. V dropped 4 bases and J dropped 1 base, with 10 bases sitting between them. The CDR3 sequence: CASSAKGQNTGELFF. In DNA, the CDR3 is TGTGCCAGCAGTGCAAAGGGACAGAACACCGGGGAGCTGTTTTTT.

This chain uses TRBV7-6 with TRBJ1-5, with D uncertain. The CDR3 length is 12 residues. The V gene lost 1 base and the J gene lost 2 bases, with 0 bases spanning the gap. The V gene's germline CDR1 is SGHVS and CDR2 FNYEAQ. The CDR3 spells CASSLGNQPQHF. DNA of the CDR3: TGTGCCAGCAGCTTAGGCAATCAGCCCCAGCATTTT.

The V and J genes are TRBV7-6 and TRBJ2-3; 12 nucleotides align to TRBD2. The CDR3 has 17 residues. With V trimmed by 2 bases and J by 0 bases, 3 bases remained unmatched. Germline V lookup: CDR1 SGHVS, CDR2 FNYEAQ. CDR3 amino acids: CASSLTGTSGSTDTQYF. The CDR3 DNA is TGTGCCAGCAGCTTAACCGGGACTAGCGGGAGCACAGATACGCAGTATTTT.

This sequence joins TRBV18 and TRBJ2-5; no clear D gene. The CDR3 sequence is 14 residues long. The V gene's germline CDR1 is KGHSH and CDR2 LQKENI. V lost 2 bases to trimming and J lost 3 bases, with 10 bases between them. In nucleotides, the CDR3 is TGTGCCAGCTCACCATCGTACAACGAAGAGACCCAGTACTTC. Its protein is CASSPSYNEETQYF. Full variable domain (rest looked up from reference TRBV18 and TRBJ2-5): NAGVMQNPRHLVRRRGQEARLRCSPMKGHSHVYWYRQLPEEGLKFMVYLQKENIIDESGMPKERFSAEFPKEGPSILRIQQVVRGDSAAYFCASSPSYNEETQYFGPGTRLLVL.

The sample holds a few counts of this clone. The chain has TRBV6-5 and TRBJ1-2, with no clear D. V lost 6 bases and J lost 0, with 8 bases in between. Germline CDR1 reads MNHEY; CDR2 reads SVGAGI. The CDR3 runs 13 residues. The CDR3 region is CASRPTSNYGYTF. The CDR3 nucleotides are TGTGCCAGCAGACCGACTTCTAACTATGGCTACACCTTC.

CDR3 bases: TGTGCCAGCAGCCGGACAGGGGATAGCAATCAGCCCCAGCATTTT. Translation: CASSRTGDSNQPQHF. The rearrangement joins TRBV7-2 to TRBJ1-5; the match to TRBD1 covers 9 bases. CDR1 SGHTA and CDR2 FQGNSA come from the germline V gene. V was pared by 5 bases and J by 0 bases, with 2 bases of the junction left unmatched. The CDR3 is 15 residues long.